This T cell receptor (beta chain) was recovered during a study of somatic mutations in cytotoxic T cells in rheumatoid arthritis. General study points: Age-matched healthy controls and rheumatoid arthritis patients had CD8+ T-cell clonality that did not differ significantly.

Only in-frame clones appear in the TCRdb table, and some are missing; sequencing was by immunoSEQ multiplex PCR. The sample has 15,000 to 20,000 clones; more than 75% are singletons. Germline CDR1 SGHDT, CDR2 YYEEEE. The ends lost 2 bases at V and 6 bases at J; junction bases unmatched: 8. The CDR3 is 16 residues long. About this clone: Its antigen is not identified.

The V and J genes are TRBV5-6 and TRBJ2-1; 10 bases match TRBD2. The material sequenced was CD8+ T cells sorted from blood. This TCR came from a woman aged 45 to 65 with rheumatoid arthritis. The CDR3 nucleotides read TGTGCCAGCAGCTTTGGCCCAGCGGGGGGGTTCAATGAGCAGTTCTTC. It is translated as CASSFGPAGGFNEQFF.